This is a list of T cell receptor beta chains from one sample in a study of cytomegalovirus exposure and HLA in healthy donors. Sequencing used immunoSEQ multiplex PCR; TCRdb keeps in-frame clones, though not all of them. This table holds approximately 150,000 clones, approximately 73% found once. The sequenced material came from PBMCs. Receptors were obtained from a young woman in good health and CMV-seropositive. Each CDR3 is given with its conserved first and last residue. The D gene is left open where the match is weak. The size entry is marked missing in some rows and otherwise reads once, few, many or a size class.

v_gene	abundance	j_gene	d_gene	CDR3nt	CDR3aa
TRBV5-1	-	TRBJ2-6	-	TGCGCCAGCATGGGGAGCTCTGGGGCCAACGTCCTGACTTTC	CASMGSSGANVLTF
TRBV6-1	-	TRBJ2-7	TRBD2	TGTGCCAGCAGTGGGGGGTTAGCGGGGGACTACGAGCAGTACTTC	CASSGGLAGDYEQYF
TRBV5-1	-	TRBJ2-7	TRBD2	TGCGCCAGCAGCTTGGCCCTTAGCGGGGGGAACGAGCAGTACTTC	CASSLALSGGNEQYF
TRBV30	-	TRBJ2-7	TRBD2	TGTGCCTGGAGTGGGAAAGCGGGGGGGCTCTACGAGCAGTACTTC	CAWSGKAGGLYEQYF
TRBV11-2	-	TRBJ2-2	-	TGTGCCAGCAGCTTGGGCACCGGGGGTCTCACCGGGGAGCTGTTTTTT	CASSLGTGGLTGELFF
TRBV2	-	TRBJ2-7	-	TGTGCCAGCAGTGGGCCCAGACAGAACTCCTACGAGCAGTACTTC	CASSGPRQNSYEQYF
TRBV19	-	TRBJ1-5	TRBD1	TGTGCCAGTAGGGGAGGACAGGGAAGGGAAGTGCAGCCCCAGCATTTT	CASRGGQGREVQPQHF
TRBV19	-	TRBJ2-7	TRBD1	TGTGCCAGTTCCGGGACAGGGGGCTACGAGCAGTACTTC	CASSGTGGYEQYF
TRBV27	-	TRBJ1-1	TRBD1	TGTGCCAGCAGTTCCCGGACAGGGTTTGAAGCTTTCTTT	CASSSRTGFEAFF
TRBV27	-	TRBJ1-2	-	TGTGCCAGCACCCCAGGGGCCAACTATGGCTACACCTTC	CASTPGANYGYTF
TRBV7-9	once	TRBJ2-7	TRBD2	TGTGCCAGCAGTCCTCCGGGGGGGTTTAGCTCCTACGAGCAGTACTTC	CASSPPGGFSSYEQYF
TRBV28	-	TRBJ1-3	TRBD1	TGTGCCAGCAGTATGGGGACAGTATCGGCTGGAAACACCATATATTTT	CASSMGTVSAGNTIYF
TRBV30	-	TRBJ2-2	TRBD1	TGTGCCTGGAGCTACAGGGGGAGCACCGGGGAGCTGTTTTTT	CAWSYRGSTGELFF
TRBV27	few	TRBJ1-6	-	TGTGCCAGCAGTTTATTGGACACCGATTCACCCCTCCACTTT	CASSLLDTDSPLHF
TRBV6-6	-	TRBJ2-7	TRBD2	TGTGCCAGCACGGGGGGAGGCGAGCAGTACTTC	CASTGGGEQYF
TRBV19	-	TRBJ2-3	TRBD1	TGTGCCAGTAGTAAAATTACAGGGGGCTCGGGTACGCAGTATTTT	CASSKITGGSGTQYF
TRBV7-6	-	TRBJ1-2	-	TGTGCCAGCAGCTTAGAGGGGGAGAGGGTCGGCTATGGCTACACCTTC	CASSLEGERVGYGYTF
TRBV19	-	TRBJ2-3	TRBD1	TGTGCCAGTAGTTCCATGGGACAGGGGACGCAGTATTTT	CASSSMGQGTQYF
TRBV7-9	-	TRBJ1-2	TRBD1	TGTGCCAGCAGCGGACAGGGGGCGCGTGGTTATGGCTACACCTTC	CASSGQGARGYGYTF
TRBV9	-	TRBJ2-7	TRBD2	TGTGCCAGCAGCCCCACGGGACTAGCGGGGGACCCGCAGTACTTC	CASSPTGLAGDPQYF
TRBV6-1	few	TRBJ2-4	TRBD2	TGTGCCAGCAGTGACGGGGGGAGAAACATTCAGTACTTC	CASSDGGRNIQYF
TRBV7-2	-	TRBJ2-3	-	TGTGCCAGCAGCTCCACGCGGACGGGAACAGATACGCAGTATTTT	CASSSTRTGTDTQYF
TRBV11-2	-	TRBJ2-7	TRBD1	TGTGCCAGCAGCTCGACAGGGGGTCCCTACGAGCAGTACTTC	CASSSTGGPYEQYF
TRBV27	-	TRBJ1-5	-	TGTGCCAGCAGTTTTCTGAGAAATCAGCCCCAGCATTTT	CASSFLRNQPQHF
TRBV30	-	TRBJ1-2	-	TGTGCCTGTATGTTGGCGGGGCCGGGATATGGCTACACCTTC	CACMLAGPGYGYTF
TRBV4-3	-	TRBJ2-3	TRBD2	TGCGCCAGCAGCCAAGGTTTAGCGGGGGGTTTCACAGATACGCAGTATTTT	CASSQGLAGGFTDTQYF
TRBV11-1	-	TRBJ2-2	TRBD1	TGTGCCAGCAGCTTAAGGACAGGGAACACCGGGGAGCTGTTTTTT	CASSLRTGNTGELFF